The T cell receptor beta chain described here comes from a study of CD8+CD57+ T cells in acquired aplastic anemia. Study-wide context: The sorted CD4+ and CD8+ cells yielded an average around 3 ug of DNA.

The CDR3 contains 15 residues. Germline CDR1 reads DFQATT; CDR2 reads SNEGSKA (reference sequence). The TCR beta profiling, which covered VDJ combination and CDR3 sequence, was carried out using genomic DNA as the template. TCRdb reprocessed the reads with MiXCR, giving one entry per CDR3 protein. The sample records roughly 200,000 distinct CDR3 sequences, roughly 63% being singletons. General observations from the study: Patients and controls shared 25 to 30 CD8+ CDR3 sequences, which appeared highly expressed in patients and within their immunodominant clones.

Regarding this clonotype: Its target is not known.

CD8+CD57+ cell expansion, shown by flow cytometry, had occurred in the patients selected for sequencing. Patients uniformly had severe acquired aplastic anemia. The sample consisted of sorted CD4+, CD8+, or CD8+CD57+ T cells (not recorded which) from PBMCs. The chain is built from TRBV20-1 and TRBJ1-1; tentatively, D is TRBD1 (5 bases). Judging by the DNA end, TRBJ1-4 fits better; the J call may be wrong. This receptor was identified in a human donor with aplastic anemia. The CDR3 sequence is CSASITGTTNEKLFF. DNA for the CDR3: TGCAGTGCGTCCATCACAGGAACAACTAATGAAAAACTGTTTTTT.